Presented here are 23 T cell receptor beta chains from one specimen sequenced in a study of blood T cell repertoires in COVID-19. The protocol was immunoSEQ multiplex PCR, while the TCRdb copy is restricted to in-frame clones and leaves out a portion. The sample comprises roughly 80,000 clones, more than 70% of which are singletons, and around 15% rests with the top ten. Material for sequencing was peripheral blood. These receptors all come from a woman aged 70-85 years with acute or convalescent COVID-19.

V gene TRBV19 combines with J gene TRBJ1-2, with TRBD1 as a possible D gene (5 bases). Deletions cut 5 bases from V and 11 bases from J, with 15 bases between. The CDR3 spans 12 residues. Germline values: CDR1 LNHDA, CDR2 SQIVND (reference sequence). As DNA, the CDR3 is TGTGCCAGTAGTGAAATCGGCAGGGTTTACACCTTC. Amino acid sequence: CASSEIGRVYTF. The entire variable domain, with the rest obtained from reference TRBV19 and TRBJ1-2, is as follows: DGGITQSPKYLFRKEGQNVTLSCEQNLNHDAMYWYRQDPGQGLRLIYYSQIVNDFQKGDIAEGYSVSREKKESFPLTVTSAQKNPTAFYLCASSEIGRVYTFGSGTRLTVV.

The V call is TRBV19, the J call TRBJ1-2, with D perhaps matching TRBD1 (5 bases). Germline assignment: CDR1 LNHDA and CDR2 SQIVND (reference sequence). This CDR3 has 11 amino acids. V was cut by 5 bases and J by 5 bases, with 6 bases left in between. The CDR3 sequence is CASSPGYGYTF. The DNA of the CDR3 is TGTGCCAGTAGTCCAGGGTATGGCTACACCTTC.

The rearrangement links TRBV9 to TRBJ2-1, with 11 bases aligning to TRBD2. V lost 2 bases to trimming and J lost 0 bases; unmatched junction nucleotides: 1. From germline, CDR1 is SGDLS and CDR2 YYNGEE. This CDR3 spans 16 amino acids. The CDR3 protein is CASSVLAGGSYNEQFF. DNA for the CDR3: TGTGCCAGCAGCGTTCTAGCGGGGGGCTCCTACAATGAGCAGTTCTTC.

V and J are TRBV5-4 and TRBJ2-3; TRBD2 is a possible D gene (5 bases). The V end was cut by 1 base, the J end by 2 bases, with 11 bases between. The CDR3 is 15 residues long. Germline lookup yields CDR1 SGHNT and CDR2 YYREEE (reference sequence). Here the CDR3 reads CASSLRVGVTDTQYF. The CDR3 DNA is TGTGCCAGCAGCTTGAGGGTGGGAGTCACAGATACGCAGTATTTT. Using reference TRBV5-4 and TRBJ2-3 for the parts outside the CDR3, the full variable domain is ETGVTQSPTHLIKTRGQQVTLRCSSQSGHNTVSWYQQALGQGPQFIFQYYREEENGRGNFPPRFSGLQFPNYSSELNVNALELDDSALYLCASSLRVGVTDTQYFGPGTRLTVL.

This clone was observed once. The chain links TRBV5-1 to TRBJ1-6; D may be TRBD1 (5 bases). Trimming took off 1 base at V and 0 bases at J, with 17 bases between the two ends. CDR1 is SGHRS, CDR2 YFSETQ, per germline. This CDR3 is 19 amino acids long. CDR3 bases: TGCGCCAGCAGCTTGTCGTTAAGCGGGGGTCACTCCTATAATTCACCCCTCCACTTT. Translation: CASSLSLSGGHSYNSPLHF.

The chain recombines TRBV21-1 with TRBJ2-7; the table's D call, TRBD1, has no DNA check behind it. TRBV21-1 is recorded as a pseudogene. The CDR3 is 15 amino acids. CDR3 coding DNA: TGTGCCAGCAGCAAATCCCTCCAGGCTGTCTACGAGCAGTACGTC. Protein product: CASSKSLQAVYEQYV.

The rearrangement links TRBV6-2 or TRBV6-3 to TRBJ2-5; D is undetermined. Germline assignment: CDR1 MNHEY and CDR2 SVGEGT. The CDR3 spans 12 residues. Trimming took off 4 bases at V and 5 bases at J, with 8 bases between the two ends. The CDR3 DNA reads TGTGCCAGCAGTTCGGCCGGGGAGACCCAGTACTTC. It specifies CASSSAGETQYF.

This chain links TRBV7-6 with TRBJ1-3; D ambiguous. Germline values: CDR1 SGHVS, CDR2 FNYEAQ. This CDR3 comprises 17 residues. Trimming cost V 2 bases and J 0 bases, with 14 bases left between them. CDR3 sequence reads: CASSLYTATFSGNTIYF. The CDR3 DNA follows: TGTGCCAGCAGCTTATATACAGCTACCTTCTCTGGAAACACCATATATTTT.

The chain couples TRBV7-2 to TRBJ1-1; 9 nucleotides agree with TRBD1. CDR3 size: 15 residues. The germline V gene encodes CDR1 SGHTA and CDR2 FQGNSA. J lost 1 base, V lost 1 base, and 1 base had no gene match. CDR3 region: CASSLDRGPNTEAFF. CDR3 sequence (DNA): TGTGCCAGCAGCTTAGACAGGGGGCCGAACACTGAAGCTTTCTTT.

This chain uses TRBV18 with TRBJ1-1; 7 bases line up with TRBD1. Germline V gene data show CDR1 as KGHSH and CDR2 as LQKENI. The CDR3 is 13 residues long. The V gene end was trimmed by 6 bases and the J gene end by 4 bases; junction bases not matched to a gene: 5. The chain's CDR3 is CASSDRVPTEAFF. CDR3 DNA: TGTGCCAGCTCCGACAGGGTTCCCACTGAAGCTTTCTTT.

V gene TRBV7-9 combines with J gene TRBJ2-7; D uncertain. Looked up from germline, CDR1 is SEHNR and CDR2 is FQNEAQ (reference sequence). The CDR3 loop spans 13 amino acids. V lost 3 bases, J lost 6 bases, and 12 bases lay in between. The CDR3 DNA follows: TGTGCCAGCAGCTTTGATACCGAGTCCGAGCAGTACGTC. As protein: CASSFDTESEQYV.

The chain is built from TRBV29-1 and TRBJ1-1; 8 bases align to TRBD1. Germline lookup yields CDR1 SQVTM and CDR2 ANQGSEA. CDR3 size: 13 residues. The trim removed 7 bases at V and 3 bases at J, leaving 7 bases unmatched. This chain's CDR3 is CSAGTGGDTEAFF. For the CDR3, the DNA is TGCAGCGCCGGGACAGGAGGGGACACTGAAGCTTTCTTT.

This chain links TRBV7-2 with TRBJ2-1, with 9 bases matching TRBD2. Germline V lookup: CDR1 SGHTA, CDR2 FQGNSA. The CDR3 loop spans 15 amino acids. Trimming at V came to 1 base and at J to 7 bases, leaving 5 bases not matched to a gene. The CDR3, as DNA: TGTGCCAGCAGCTTAGTAGCGGGAGTGGGGAATGAGCAGTTCTTC. Translating gives CASSLVAGVGNEQFF.

Here the CDR3 DNA reads TGTGCCAGCAGTCCAAACGCCCTAGCTGGGGGGGCCGATGAGCAGTTCTTC. Translation: CASSPNALAGGADEQFF. The chain has TRBV7-6 and TRBJ2-1; a possible D gene is TRBD2 (7 bases). Trimming removed 6 bases at V and 8 bases at J, with 26 bases between. The germline CDR1 and CDR2 sequences are SGHVS and FNYEAQ. The CDR3 runs to 17 residues. Full variable domain (rest looked up from reference TRBV7-6 and TRBJ2-1): GAGVSQSPRYKVTKRGQDVALRCDPISGHVSLYWYRQALGQGPEFLTYFNYEAQQDKSGLPNDRFSAERPEGSISTLTIQRTEQRDSAMYRCASSPNALAGGADEQFFGPGTRLTVL.

The rearrangement links TRBV6-2 or TRBV6-3 to TRBJ2-7; 10 bases line up with TRBD1. After removal of 4 bases from V and 1 base from J, the junction contained 13 bases not matched to a gene. CDR1 and CDR2 from the germline V gene are MNHEY and SVGEGT. The CDR3 sequence is 18 residues long. CDR3 amino acids: CASSSTGGLLLRSYEQYV. The DNA for the CDR3 is TGTGCCAGCAGTTCGACAGGGGGCTTATTACTTCGATCCTACGAGCAGTACGTC.

This chain joins TRBV24-1 and TRBJ1-2; TRBD1 matches 11 bases. CDR1 and CDR2 (germline): KGHDR, SFDVKD. The CDR3 covers 15 residues. Unmatched junction bases numbered 4, after V lost 4 bases and J lost 4 bases. CDR3 amino acids: CATSERDRGVYGYTF. In DNA, the CDR3 is TGTGCCACCAGTGAGCGGGACAGGGGGGTCTATGGCTACACCTTC.

The genes are TRBV7-9 and TRBJ2-1; 7 positions agree with TRBD1. Germline trimming cut 5 bases from V and 2 bases from J; bases unmatched to any gene: 12. The CDR3 runs 17 residues. The germline V gene has CDR1 SEHNR and CDR2 FQNEAQ (reference sequence). The CDR3 here is CASSPFRTGVTYNEQFF. CDR3 in DNA: TGTGCCAGCAGCCCTTTTAGGACAGGTGTTACCTACAATGAGCAGTTCTTC.

The chain carries TRBV18 and TRBJ2-7, with a weak D call TRBD2 (6 bases). Trimming took off 3 bases at V and 7 bases at J, with 13 bases between the two ends. Germline V CDR1 and CDR2: KGHSH, LQKENI. The CDR3 loop spans 13 amino acids. CDR3 protein: CASSPGGVGEQYV. In DNA form, the CDR3 reads TGTGCCAGCTCACCGGGCGGGGTTGGGGAGCAGTACGTC.

This clone was seen once. The chain recombines TRBV6-2 or TRBV6-3 with TRBJ1-1; the D gene is possibly TRBD1 (5 bases). Trimming took off 5 bases at V and 6 bases at J, with 13 bases between the two ends. The CDR3 extends over 13 amino acids. CDR1 MNHEY and CDR2 SVGEGT come from the germline V gene. The CDR3 loop is CASSLDRPAEAFF. In nucleotides, the CDR3 is TGTGCCAGCAGTCTTGACAGACCGGCTGAAGCTTTCTTT.

V gene TRBV7-2 combines with J gene TRBJ1-6; the D gene is possibly TRBD1 (5 bases). V lost 3 bases and J lost 6, with 18 bases in between. The CDR3 has 17 residues. From germline, CDR1 is SGHTA and CDR2 FQGNSA. The chain's CDR3 is CASSLQTVNLFNSPLHF. For the CDR3, the DNA is TGTGCCAGCAGCTTGCAGACAGTGAATTTGTTTAATTCACCCCTCCACTTT.

This chain joins TRBV7-6 and TRBJ2-3; TRBD1 agrees at 9 bases. This CDR3 has 17 residues. Germline CDR1 is SGHVS and CDR2 is FNYEAQ. V shed 4 bases, J shed 4 bases, and the junction held 12 bases outside the gene matches. The chain's CDR3 is CASSSGLRQGEADTQYF. CDR3 DNA sequence: TGTGCCAGCAGCTCCGGCCTCAGACAGGGGGAGGCAGATACGCAGTATTTT.

V and J are TRBV6-2 or TRBV6-3 and TRBJ2-7, with 10 bases lining up with TRBD1. Unmatched junction bases numbered 1, after V lost 5 bases and J lost 6 bases. Germline CDR1 and CDR2: MNHEY and SVGEGT. The CDR3 is 12 residues long. CDR3 nucleotides: TGTGCCAGCAGTGGGACAGGGGTCGAGCAGTACGTC. The encoded protein is CASSGTGVEQYV.

V gene TRBV20-1 combines with J gene TRBJ2-5; TRBD2 matches 7 bases. The CDR3 sequence is 11 residues long. Germline CDR1 and CDR2: DFQATT and SNEGSKA (reference sequence). J lost 7 bases, V lost 3 bases, and 2 bases had no gene match. Written as DNA, the CDR3 is TGCAGTGCTAGCTCGGGGGGGACCCAGTACTTC. It yields the protein CSASSGGTQYF.